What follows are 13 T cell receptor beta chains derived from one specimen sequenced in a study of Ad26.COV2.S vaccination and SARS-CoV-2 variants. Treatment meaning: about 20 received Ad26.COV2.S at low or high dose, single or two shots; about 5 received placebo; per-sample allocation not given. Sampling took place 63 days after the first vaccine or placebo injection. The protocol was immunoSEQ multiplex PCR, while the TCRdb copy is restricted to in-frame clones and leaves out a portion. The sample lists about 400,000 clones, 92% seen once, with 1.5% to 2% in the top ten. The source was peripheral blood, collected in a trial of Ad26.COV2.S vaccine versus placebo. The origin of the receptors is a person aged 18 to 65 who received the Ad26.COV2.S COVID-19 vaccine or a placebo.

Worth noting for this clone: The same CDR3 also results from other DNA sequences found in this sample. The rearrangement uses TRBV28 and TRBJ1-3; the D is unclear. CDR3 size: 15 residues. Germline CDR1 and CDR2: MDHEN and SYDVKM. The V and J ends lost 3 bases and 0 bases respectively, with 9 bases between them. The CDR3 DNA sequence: TGTGCCAGCAGTTTGTTCGGGAACTCTGGAAACACCATATATTTT. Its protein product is CASSLFGNSGNTIYF.

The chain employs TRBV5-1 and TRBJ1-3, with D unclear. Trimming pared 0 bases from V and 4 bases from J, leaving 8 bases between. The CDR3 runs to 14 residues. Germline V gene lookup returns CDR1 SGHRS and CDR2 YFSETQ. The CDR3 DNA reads TGCGCCAGCAGCTTGGGTGCATCAGGAAACACCATATATTTT. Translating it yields CASSLGASGNTIYF.

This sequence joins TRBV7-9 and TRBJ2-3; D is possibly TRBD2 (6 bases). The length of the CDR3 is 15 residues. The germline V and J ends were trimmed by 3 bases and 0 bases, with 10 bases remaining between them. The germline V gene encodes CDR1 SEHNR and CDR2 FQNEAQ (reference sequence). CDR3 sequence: CASSLAGTSTDTQYF. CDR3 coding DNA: TGTGCCAGCAGCTTGGCGGGAACTAGCACAGATACGCAGTATTTT.

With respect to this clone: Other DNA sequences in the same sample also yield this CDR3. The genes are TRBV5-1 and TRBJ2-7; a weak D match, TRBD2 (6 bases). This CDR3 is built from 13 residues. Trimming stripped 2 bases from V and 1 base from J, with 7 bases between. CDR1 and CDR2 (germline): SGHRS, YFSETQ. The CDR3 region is CASSFSGSYEQYF. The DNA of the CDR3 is TGCGCCAGCAGCTTTAGCGGTTCCTACGAGCAGTACTTC.

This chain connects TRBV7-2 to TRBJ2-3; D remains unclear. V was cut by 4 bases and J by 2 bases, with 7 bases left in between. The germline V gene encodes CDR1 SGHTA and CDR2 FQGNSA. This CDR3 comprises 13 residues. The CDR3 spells CASSWPSTDTQYF. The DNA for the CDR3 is TGTGCCAGCAGCTGGCCCTCCACAGATACGCAGTATTTT.

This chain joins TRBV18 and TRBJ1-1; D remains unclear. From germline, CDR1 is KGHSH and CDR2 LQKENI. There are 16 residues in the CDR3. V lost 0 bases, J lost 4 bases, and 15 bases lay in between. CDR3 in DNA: TGTGCCAGCTCACCACCGGTGGTCAGCCCGACCACTGAAGCTTTCTTT. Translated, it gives CASSPPVVSPTTEAFF.

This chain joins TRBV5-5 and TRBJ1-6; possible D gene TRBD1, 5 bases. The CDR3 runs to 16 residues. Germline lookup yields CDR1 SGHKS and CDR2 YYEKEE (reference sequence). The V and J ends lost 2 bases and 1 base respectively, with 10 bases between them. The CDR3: CASSFPAGSYNSPLHF. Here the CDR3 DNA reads TGTGCCAGCAGCTTCCCCGCAGGGTCCTATAATTCACCCCTCCACTTT.

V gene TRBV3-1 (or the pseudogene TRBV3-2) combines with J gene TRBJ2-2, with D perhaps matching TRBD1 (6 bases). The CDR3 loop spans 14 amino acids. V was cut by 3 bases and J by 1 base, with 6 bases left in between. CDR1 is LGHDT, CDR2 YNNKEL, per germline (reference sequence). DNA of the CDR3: TGTGCCAGCAGCCAGGGACAGAACACCGGGGAGCTGTTTTTT. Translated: CASSQGQNTGELFF.

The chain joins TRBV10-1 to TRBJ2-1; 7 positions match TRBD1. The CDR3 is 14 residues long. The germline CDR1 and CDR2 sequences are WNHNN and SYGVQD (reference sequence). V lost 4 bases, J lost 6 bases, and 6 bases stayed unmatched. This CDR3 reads CASSGPGQINEQFF. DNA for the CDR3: TGCGCCAGCAGTGGACCGGGACAGATCAATGAGCAGTTCTTC.

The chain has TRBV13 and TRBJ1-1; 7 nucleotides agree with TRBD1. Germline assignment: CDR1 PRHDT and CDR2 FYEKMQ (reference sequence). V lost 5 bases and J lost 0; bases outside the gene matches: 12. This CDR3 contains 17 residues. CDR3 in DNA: TGTGCCAGCAGCACACACTTGGAGACAGGGTTGAACACTGAAGCTTTCTTT. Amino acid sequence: CASSTHLETGLNTEAFF.

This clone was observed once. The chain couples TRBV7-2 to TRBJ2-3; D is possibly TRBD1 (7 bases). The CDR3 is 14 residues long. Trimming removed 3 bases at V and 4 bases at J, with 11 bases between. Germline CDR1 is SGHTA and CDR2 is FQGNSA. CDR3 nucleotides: TGTGCCAGCAGCTTGGGGGGACAGTCAGATACGCAGTATTTT. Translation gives CASSLGGQSDTQYF.

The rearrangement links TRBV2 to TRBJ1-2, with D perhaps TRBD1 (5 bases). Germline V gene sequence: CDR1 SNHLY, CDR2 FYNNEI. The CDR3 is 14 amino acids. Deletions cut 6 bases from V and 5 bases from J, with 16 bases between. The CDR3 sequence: CASRGRAGSYGYTF. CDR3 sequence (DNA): TGTGCCAGCAGGGGGAGGGCAGGGTCTTATGGCTACACCTTC. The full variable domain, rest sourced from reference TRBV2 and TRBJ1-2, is EPEVTQTPSHQVTQMGQEVILRCVPISNHLYFYWYRQILGQKVEFLVSFYNNEISEKSEIFDDQFSVERPDGSNFTLKIRSTKLEDSAMYFCASRGRAGSYGYTFGSGTRLTVV.

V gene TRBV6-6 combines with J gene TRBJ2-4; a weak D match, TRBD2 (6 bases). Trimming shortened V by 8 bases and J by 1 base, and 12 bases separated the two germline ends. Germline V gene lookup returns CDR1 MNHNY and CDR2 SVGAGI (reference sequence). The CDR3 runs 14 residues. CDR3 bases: TGTGCCAGCCTGGGAGGCGGGGCCAAAAACATTCAGTACTTC. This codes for CASLGGGAKNIQYF.